This entry describes one T cell receptor (beta chain). As yet, its antigen is unknown. This entry is derived from a study of blood T cells in healthy people across ages. Study outcomes and limitations: Investigators treated diversity estimates from one million T cells as underestimates.

V was trimmed by 1 base and J by 2 bases, leaving 11 bases between them. CDR3 length equals 16 residues. Germline V lookup: CDR1 LGHNA, CDR2 YSLEER. Primers used in a second PCR of roughly 7 to 12 cycles were a sample-barcoded 5' primer and a J-beta primer mix. Sequencing recovered at least 2.5 million CDR3-containing paired-end reads from each sample. TCRdb itself ran the 5' RACE reads through MiXCR, one entry per CDR3 protein. The sample has roughly 1.4 million distinct CDR3 sequences; approximately 59% are singletons. V is TRBV4-3 and J is TRBJ2-2; no definite D call. Sequencing used blood. This TCR was sampled from a man aged 18 to 30 in good health. The CDR3 here is CASSQGIRPNTGELFF. CDR3 DNA sequence: TGCGCCAGCAGCCAAGGTATTAGACCTAACACCGGGGAGCTGTTTTTT.